The 4 T cell receptor beta chains reported below all come from one sample, sequenced in a study of CD8+CD57+ T cells in acquired aplastic anemia. Genomic DNA served as template for TCR beta VDJ and CDR3 profiling. TCRdb recomputed calls from the reads with MiXCR, one row per CDR3 protein. The table has a few hundred thousand distinct CDR3 sequences, over 60% seen once. What was sequenced was sorted CD4+, CD8+, or CD8+CD57+ T cells (not recorded which) from PBMCs. The receptors here all came from a human donor in good health.

This chain joins TRBV7-2 and TRBJ2-3; D ambiguous. The germline V gene encodes CDR1 SGHTA and CDR2 FQGNSA. V lost 4 bases, J lost 1 base, and 6 bases lay in between. The CDR3 sequence is 13 residues long. CDR3 loop: CASSSWGTDTQYF. The CDR3 DNA reads TGTGCCAGCAGCTCATGGGGCACAGATACGCAGTATTTT.

A few counts support this clonotype. CDR3 nucleotide sequence: TGCGCCAGCAGCCAAGATCGGACAGCGCCAAGGCAGTACTTC. Amino acids: CASSQDRTAPRQYF. The chain employs TRBV4-1 and TRBJ2-7, with a tentative D call TRBD1 (6 bases). The CDR3 spans 14 residues. CDR1 MGHRA and CDR2 YSYEKL come from the germline V gene. Trimming cost V 0 bases and J 9 bases, with 15 bases left between them.

The chain recombines TRBV6-5 with TRBJ1-5, with 9 nucleotides matching TRBD1. Germline CDR1 reads MNHEY; CDR2 reads SVGAGI. The trim removed 7 bases at V and 7 bases at J, leaving 5 bases unmatched. The CDR3 spans 13 residues. In nucleotides, the CDR3 is TGTGCCAGCACCGCGACAGGGGGGCAGCCCCAGCATTTT. Its protein product is CASTATGGQPQHF.

The chain carries TRBV2 and TRBJ1-1; weak D call: TRBD1 (6 bases). Trimming stripped 4 bases from V and 2 bases from J, with 17 bases between. Germline assignment: CDR1 SNHLY and CDR2 FYNNEI. The CDR3 runs 16 residues. The CDR3 here is CASSVRRQGQNTEAFF. The CDR3 DNA sequence: TGTGCCAGCAGTGTAAGAAGGCAGGGACAAAACACTGAAGCTTTCTTT. The complete variable domain, with remaining parts taken from reference TRBV2 and TRBJ1-1, reads EPEVTQTPSHQVTQMGQEVILRCVPISNHLYFYWYRQILGQKVEFLVSFYNNEISEKSEIFDDQFSVERPDGSNFTLKIRSTKLEDSAMYFCASSVRRQGQNTEAFFGQGTRLTVV.